The source of this TCR beta chain is a study of human T cells and chemical hapten exposure. The time point: patch test 1, 2 weeks after DPC sensitization. Treatment reported: therapeutic diphenylcyclopropenone sensitization with weekly scalp DPC. In this sample, this clonotype turned up a few times. Its antigen is currently unknown. Broader study findings: Counts of TCRs expanded at PT1 correlated positively with patch test score. All donors were alopecia patients, so their immunity may differ from that of healthy people. TCRs exceeding a frequency of 1 in 1000 stayed unchanged under DPC sensitization.

The CDR3 totals 14 residues. The V and J ends lost 1 base and 0 bases respectively, with 6 bases between them. CDR1 is LGHDT and CDR2 is YNNKEL in the germline V gene (reference sequence). TCRdb passed the RACE reads through MiXCR, listing each CDR3 protein once. The sample consists of about 49,000 distinct CDR3 sequences, approximately 9.1% of them appearing once. The sample in question was whole blood, obtained in connection with sensitization to the hapten diphenylcyclopropenone (DPC). This receptor was obtained from a woman in her fifties or sixties with alopecia areata. Some clones in this sample may be carry-over from other donors' samples. This chain links TRBV3-1 with TRBJ1-2, with TRBD1 as a possible D gene (6 bases). CDR3 bases: TGTGCCAGCAGCCAAGGGACAGCTAACTATGGCTACACCTTC. It encodes CASSQGTANYGYTF.